The clone carrying this TCR beta chain was found a few times. The antigen remains undetermined. This CDR3 has 13 amino acids. The trim removed 3 bases at V and 5 bases at J, leaving 1 base unmatched. CDR1 and CDR2 from the germline V gene are SGDLS and YYNGEE. Sorted CD4+ subsets: naive, central memory, regulatory, stem cell-like memory (CD45RO/CCR7/CD25/CD127/CD95/CD27 panel). These data are taken from a study of beta chain features in type 1 diabetes. Study-wide results and caveats: People with Type 1 diabetes carried modestly yet significantly shorter TCRB CDR3s in all four CD4+ subsets.

What was sequenced were expressed TCRB transcripts, since all of the isolated RNA had been reverse transcribed. Measured with immunoSEQ multiplex PCR; TCRdb has only the in-frame clones, and not every one. The profile shows 500,000 to 700,000 clones, less than 20% of them singletons. This TCR was sampled from a man in his late teens or twenties in good health. The chain links TRBV9 to TRBJ2-4, with 8 nucleotides matching TRBD1. What was sequenced was naive CD4+ T cells from blood. The CDR3 DNA sequence: TGTGCCAGCAGCGCGGACAGGGAAAACATTCAGTACTTC. This encodes CASSADRENIQYF.